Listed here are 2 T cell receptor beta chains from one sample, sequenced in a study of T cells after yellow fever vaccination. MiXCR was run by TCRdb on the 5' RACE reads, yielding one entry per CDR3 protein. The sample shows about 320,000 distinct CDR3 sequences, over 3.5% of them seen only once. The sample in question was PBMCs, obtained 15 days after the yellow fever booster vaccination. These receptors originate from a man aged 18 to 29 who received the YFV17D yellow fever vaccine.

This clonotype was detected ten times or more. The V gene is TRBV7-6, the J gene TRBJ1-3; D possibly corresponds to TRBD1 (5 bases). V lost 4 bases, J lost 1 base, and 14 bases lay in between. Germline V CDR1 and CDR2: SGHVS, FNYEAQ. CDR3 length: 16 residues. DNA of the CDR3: TGTGCCAGCAGCTCAGCGGTTTGGGGGTCTGGAAACACCATATATTTT. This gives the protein CASSSAVWGSGNTIYF.

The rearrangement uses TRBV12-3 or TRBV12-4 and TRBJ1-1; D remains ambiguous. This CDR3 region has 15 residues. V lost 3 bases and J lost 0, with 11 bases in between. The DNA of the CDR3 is TGTGCCAGCAGTTTGATTCCGGGCGTGAACACTGAAGCTTTCTTT. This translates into CASSLIPGVNTEAFF.